The clone carrying this T cell receptor (beta chain) was observed at least ten times. Its antigen remains unknown. Building the TCR beta libraries relied on iRepertoire HTBI primers, and CDR3 regions underwent Arm-PCR. TCRdb itself ran the multiplex PCR reads through MiXCR, one entry per CDR3 protein. The sample records a few hundred thousand distinct CDR3 sequences, roughly 18% being singletons. Time point reported: newly diagnosed GD, antithyroid drugs for less than 3 months. RNA from PBMCs was the source of the TCR library. The data were taken from a study of regulatory T cells in long-lasting Graves disease. Background on the study: Duration of antithyroid drug therapy among newly diagnosed Graves' patients was under 3 months. Study outcomes and limitations: TRBV28, TRBJ1-2 and TRBJ2-5 were segments that persistent disease favored.

The CDR3 has 16 amino acids. The germline CDR1 and CDR2 sequences are SNHLY and FYNNEI. J was trimmed by 3 bases and V by 1 base; bases with no gene match: 9. The same data also went into a second study, on T cells in Graves' hyperthyroidism and ophthalmopathy. This second study notes: Exclusions: uncontrolled infection, other autoimmune disease, pregnancy, lactation.

The rearrangement joins TRBV2 to TRBJ2-7, with 7 bases identical to TRBD1. The input for sequencing was peripheral blood mononuclear cells (PBMCs), taken at new diagnosis, from a patient treated with antithyroid drugs. The source is a woman aged 30 to 39 with Graves disease. The CDR3 DNA reads as TGTGCCAGCAGTGAAGGGCCCGGGACAGTAGGCTACGAGCAGTACTTC. This gives the protein CASSEGPGTVGYEQYF.